The present T cell receptor (beta chain) was sequenced within a study of cytomegalovirus exposure and HLA in healthy donors. Germline V lookup: CDR1 MNHNY, CDR2 SVGAGI (reference sequence). The CDR3 has 14 residues. The J segment lost 2 bases and the V segment lost 6 bases, leaving 6 bases of the junction unmatched. Amplification used 60 Vbeta primers and 13 Jbeta primers. Using immunoSEQ multiplex PCR, the repertoire was profiled, and TCRdb retains in-frame clones only, with some absent. The sample has under 200,000 clones; around 81% are singletons. V and J are TRBV6-6 and TRBJ2-5; TRBD1 matches 7 bases. The specimen was PBMCs. This TCR came from a man aged 40-49 years in good health and CMV-seronegative. The CDR3 spells CASSPTGQQETQYF. Written as DNA, the CDR3 is TGTGCCAGCAGCCCTACGGGACAGCAAGAGACCCAGTACTTC.